These 7 T cell receptor beta chains were all obtained from the same sample, sequenced in a study of cytomegalovirus exposure and HLA in healthy donors. Primers included in the PCR were 60 Vbeta and 13 Jbeta primers. TCRdb's table, derived via immunoSEQ multiplex PCR, lists solely in-frame clones and lacks some. In the table there are some 80,000 clones, approximately 79% of which are singletons. Material: PBMCs. The receptors originated from a human donor in good health.

This sequence joins TRBV15 and TRBJ1-5, with D perhaps TRBD1 (6 bases). V shed 2 bases and J shed 0 bases, with 8 bases lying between them. The CDR3 runs 15 residues. Germline CDR1 LNHNV, CDR2 YYDKDF (reference sequence). CDR3 region: CATSRQGNSNQPQHF. CDR3 DNA sequence: TGTGCCACCAGCAGACAGGGGAATAGCAATCAGCCCCAGCATTTT.

The CDR3 protein is CASSLSEGTEAFF. The CDR3 coding sequence is TGTGCCAGCAGCCTGTCGGAGGGTACTGAAGCTTTCTTT. This chain connects TRBV6-4 to TRBJ1-1; D call uncertain. Germline V gives CDR1 MRHNA, CDR2 SNTAGT. There are 13 residues in the CDR3. Trimming pared 6 bases from V and 5 bases from J, leaving 13 bases between.

The chain carries TRBV4-3 and TRBJ2-2; tentatively, D is TRBD2 (5 bases). This CDR3 is built from 16 residues. V was clipped by 1 base and J by 2 bases, with 11 bases between them. CDR1 LGHNA and CDR2 YSLEER come from the germline V gene. The CDR3 coding sequence is TGCGCCAGCAGCCAAGCGAGGGTCCCAAACACCGGGGAGCTGTTTTTT. As protein: CASSQARVPNTGELFF.

V usage is TRBV10-1 and J usage is TRBJ2-3, with D possibly being TRBD2 (5 bases). Trimming removed 8 bases from V and 5 bases from J, with 11 bases in between. This CDR3 contains 12 residues. Germline lookup yields CDR1 WNHNN and CDR2 SYGVQD (reference sequence). The CDR3 DNA reads TGCGCCAGCGGCATGAGCGGAGATACGCAGTATTTT. Translating gives CASGMSGDTQYF.

This chain uses TRBV29-1 with TRBJ1-2; 7 bases are a match to TRBD1. V trimming: 6 bases; J trimming: 4 bases; junction bases outside the gene matches: 14. Germline lookup yields CDR1 SQVTM and CDR2 ANQGSEA. CDR3 length: 15 residues. CDR3 DNA sequence: TGCAGCGTCAGTCAGGGGGTTACAGGGCCCTATGGCTACACCTTC. It specifies CSVSQGVTGPYGYTF. Supplemented by reference TRBV29-1 and TRBJ1-2, the full variable domain reads SAVISQKPSRDICQRGTSLTIQCQVDSQVTMMFWYRQQPGQSLTLIATANQGSEATYESGFVIDKFPISRPNLTFSTLTVSNMSPEDSSIYLCSVSQGVTGPYGYTFGSGTRLTVV.

In regard to this clone: One junction end does not reproduce the germline sequence, and a read error may be involved. This chain connects TRBV30 to TRBJ1-5; 9 positions agree with TRBD1. The CDR3 consists of 16 residues. CDR1 is GTSNPN and CDR2 is SVGIG in the germline V gene (reference sequence). The CDR3 DNA reads TGTGCCTGGAGCGAACAGGGGGCGCGGGTCAATCAGCCCCAGAATTTT. It translates to CAWSEQGARVNQPQNF.

V usage is TRBV6-6 and J usage is TRBJ1-3; TRBD1 aligns across 7 bases. Trimming took 4 bases from V and 0 from J; bases not matched to a gene: 0. This CDR3 has 14 residues. The germline CDR1 and CDR2 sequences are MNHNY and SVGAGI (reference sequence). The CDR3 sequence: CASSWDSSGNTIYF. The CDR3 DNA sequence: TGTGCCAGCAGTTGGGACAGCTCTGGAAACACCATATATTTT.